This TCR beta chain was sequenced during a study of cytomegalovirus exposure and HLA in healthy donors. Study-level background: Caucasian-associated ancestry cluster membership applied to under 85% of approximately 400 genotyped donors. General study findings and limits: Most TCRs appeared rarely, but some public TCRs recurred in many donors.

Primers included in the PCR were 60 Vbeta and 13 Jbeta primers. This table comes from immunoSEQ multiplex PCR, and its TCRdb copy is limited to in-frame clones, with some not included. Of hundreds of thousands of clones listed, 65% to 80% were seen once; the top ten hold about 0.22%. For this clone: What it recognizes is unknown.

The CDR3 is 13 amino acids. The sample was PBMCs. The chain uses TRBV21-1 and TRBJ2-7; the DNA was not compared with TRBD2, the D call given in the table. TRBV21-1 is a pseudogene segment. This clonotype was sampled from a girl aged 2 to 10 in good health and CMV-seronegative. As DNA, the CDR3 is TGTGCCACCACCGGGCGGGTCTCCTACGAGCAGTACTTC. It specifies CATTGRVSYEQYF.